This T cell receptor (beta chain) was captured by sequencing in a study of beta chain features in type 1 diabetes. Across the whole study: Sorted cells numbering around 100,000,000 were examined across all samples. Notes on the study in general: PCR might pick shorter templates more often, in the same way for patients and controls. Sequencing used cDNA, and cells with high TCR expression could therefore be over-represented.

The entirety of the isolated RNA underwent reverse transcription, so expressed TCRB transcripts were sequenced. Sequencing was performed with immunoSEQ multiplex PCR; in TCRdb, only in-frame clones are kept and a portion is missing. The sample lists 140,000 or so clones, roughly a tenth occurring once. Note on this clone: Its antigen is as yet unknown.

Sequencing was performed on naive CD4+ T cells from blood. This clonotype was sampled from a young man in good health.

CDR3 bases: TGTGCCATCAGTCCGGGACTAGCCCGGGAGACCCAGTACTTC. Residues: CAISPGLARETQYF. This chain uses TRBV10-3 with TRBJ2-5; TRBD2 matches at 9 bases. J lost 5 bases, V lost 5 bases, and 6 bases had no gene match. This CDR3 is 14 amino acids long. Per the germline V gene, CDR1 is ENHRY and CDR2 is SYGVKD.